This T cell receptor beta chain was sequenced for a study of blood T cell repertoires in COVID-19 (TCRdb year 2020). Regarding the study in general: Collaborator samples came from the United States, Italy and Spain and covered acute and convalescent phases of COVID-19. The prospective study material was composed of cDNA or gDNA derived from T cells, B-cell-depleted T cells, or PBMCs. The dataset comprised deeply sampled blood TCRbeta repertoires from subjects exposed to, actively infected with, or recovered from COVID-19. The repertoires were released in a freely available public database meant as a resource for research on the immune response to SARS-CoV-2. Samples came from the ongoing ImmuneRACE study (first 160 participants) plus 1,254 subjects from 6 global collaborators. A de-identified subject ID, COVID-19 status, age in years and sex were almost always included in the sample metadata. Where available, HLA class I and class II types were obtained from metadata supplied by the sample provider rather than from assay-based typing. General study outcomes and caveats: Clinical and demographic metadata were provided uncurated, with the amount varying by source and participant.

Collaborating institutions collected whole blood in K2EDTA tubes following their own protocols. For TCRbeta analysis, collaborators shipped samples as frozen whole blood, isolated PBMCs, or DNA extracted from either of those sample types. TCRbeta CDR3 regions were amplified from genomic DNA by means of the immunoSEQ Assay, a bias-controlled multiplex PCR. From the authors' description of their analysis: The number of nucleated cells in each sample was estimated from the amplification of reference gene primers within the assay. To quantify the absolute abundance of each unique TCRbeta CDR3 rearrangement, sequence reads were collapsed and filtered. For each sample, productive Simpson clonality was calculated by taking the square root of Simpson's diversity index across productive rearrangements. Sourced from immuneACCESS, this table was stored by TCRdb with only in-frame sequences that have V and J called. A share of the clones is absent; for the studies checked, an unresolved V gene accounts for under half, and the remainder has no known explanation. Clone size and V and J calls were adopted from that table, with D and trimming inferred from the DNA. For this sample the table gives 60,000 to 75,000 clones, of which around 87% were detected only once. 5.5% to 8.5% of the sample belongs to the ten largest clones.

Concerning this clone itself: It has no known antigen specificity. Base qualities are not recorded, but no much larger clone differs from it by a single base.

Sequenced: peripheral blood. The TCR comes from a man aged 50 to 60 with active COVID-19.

The sequence in DNA is TGTGCCAGCAGTGACCAGGGGGGAGATACGCAGTATTTT. This translates into CASSDQGGDTQYF. This receptor chain uses TRBV6-4 and TRBJ2-3; D gene: possibly TRBD1, on 7 matching bases. From the cysteine through the phenylalanine, the CDR3 covers 13 amino acids. Left in the record is the CDR3 DNA by itself, 39 bases read in frame from the first base. Relative to germline, V is 2 bases shorter and J is 5 bases shorter, with 8 bases between their ends. From a lookup of the germline V gene, CDR1 and CDR2 are MRHNA and SNTAGT.